This TCR beta chain was documented in a study of blood T cell repertoires in COVID-19. The overall study: Samples came from the United States, Italy and Spain, spanning acute and convalescent COVID-19.

The table came from immunoSEQ multiplex PCR; TCRdb's copy has only in-frame clones and leaves some out. The sample records 310,000 or so clones, more than 85% being singletons. This CDR3 is built from 14 residues. Germline lookup yields CDR1 MNHEY and CDR2 SMNVEV (reference sequence). Trimming cost V 2 bases and J 7 bases, with 14 bases left between them. Enrolment of Seattle patients took place during active infection, and they were followed longitudinally. The source of this sequence is a woman aged 30 to 39 with COVID-19, enrolled during active disease. Input material: peripheral blood. The chain recombines TRBV27 with TRBJ1-2; D gene ambiguous. DNA of the CDR3: TGTGCCAGCAGTTTAAACCTCCCTGGGCTTGGCTACACCTTC. Its translation is CASSLNLPGLGYTF.